This is a list of T cell receptor beta chains from one sample in a study of shared T cell receptors in the human thymus. Generated by immunoSEQ multiplex PCR, the TCRdb table keeps only in-frame clones and is missing some. Of under 850,000 clones detected, around nine tenths appear once; the ten largest clones hold roughly 0.0097%. The data also belong to a second study, concerning human thymus T cells.

The sequenced material came from thymocytes. These receptors came from a boy under two years old with a congenital heart defect. Each CDR3 is given with its conserved first and last residue. D genes are given only for firm matches. A row's size may be missing; if present it is once, few, many or a size class.

TRBJ1-5	.	.	TRBV21-1	CASSQRGGGRVSNQPQHF	TGTGCCAGCAGCCAAAGGGGCGGCGGCAGGGTTAGCAATCAGCCCCAGCATTTT
TRBJ2-3	.	.	TRBV30	CAWSSPGRRDRTDTQYF	TGTGCCTGGAGTTCCCCGGGGAGGAGAGACCGCACAGATACGCAGTATTTT
TRBJ2-5	.	TRBD2	TRBV19	CASSHGGGGETQYF	TGTGCCAGTAGTCACGGGGGGGGAGGGGAGACCCAGTACTTC
TRBJ2-2	.	.	TRBV15	CATSRDWEYTGELFF	TGTGCCACCAGCAGAGATTGGGAGTACACCGGGGAGCTGTTTTTT
TRBJ1-2	.	.	TRBV2	CASSTRGYTF	TGTGCCAGCAGTACGCGGGGCTACACCTTC
TRBJ1-2	.	.	TRBV6-1	CASGGARDTF	TGTGCCAGCGGGGGGGCAAGGGACACCTTC
TRBJ1-2	.	.	TRBV6-4	CASSESHRAYGYTF	TGTGCCAGCAGTGAAAGTCACAGGGCCTATGGCTACACCTTC
TRBJ2-1	.	TRBD2	TRBV4-2	CASSRPKGTSGNNEQFF	TGTGCCAGCAGCCGACCGAAGGGGACTAGCGGGAACAATGAGCAGTTCTTC
TRBJ2-5	.	TRBD1	TRBV7-2	CASRLRQGETQYF	TGTGCCAGCAGACTTAGACAGGGGGAGACCCAGTACTTC
TRBJ2-5	.	.	TRBV2	CASWGSLYQETQYF	TGTGCCAGCTGGGGCAGCTTGTACCAAGAGACCCAGTACTTC
TRBJ2-1	.	.	TRBV10-3	CAIRKTGDHEQFF	TGTGCCATCAGGAAAACAGGAGACCATGAGCAGTTCTTC
TRBJ1-5	.	.	TRBV14	CASSQGGYSNQPQHF	TGTGCCAGCAGCCAAGGGGGCTATAGCAATCAGCCCCAGCATTTT
TRBJ2-2	.	TRBD2	TRBV11-2	CASTKIPGLRNTGELFF	TGTGCCAGCACTAAAATCCCGGGACTAAGAAACACCGGGGAGCTGTTTTTT
TRBJ2-7	.	.	TRBV11-3	CASSLISFAYEQYF	TGTGCCAGCAGCTTAATCTCCTTTGCCTACGAGCAGTACTTC
TRBJ2-7	.	.	TRBV7-9	CASTNRGVLGEQYF	TGTGCCAGCACCAACCGGGGAGTGCTCGGGGAGCAGTACTTC
TRBJ2-7	.	.	TRBV18	CASSPWASRYEQYF	TGTGCCAGCTCCCCCTGGGCTAGCAGGTACGAGCAGTACTTC
TRBJ2-5	.	TRBD2	TRBV27	CASSHHRGPGTSGIAHQETQYF	TGTGCCAGCAGTCACCACAGGGGGCCCGGGACTAGCGGGATAGCGCATCAAGAGACCCAGTACTTC
TRBJ1-2	.	TRBD1	TRBV4-3	CASSQVFGQGGYTF	TGCGCCAGCAGCCAAGTATTCGGACAGGGTGGCTACACCTTC
TRBJ1-2	.	TRBD1	TRBV5-6	CASSGTGPPNYGYTF	TGTGCCAGCAGCGGGACAGGGCCCCCTAACTATGGCTACACCTTC
TRBJ2-2	.	TRBD2	TRBV30	CAWSVPGGPNTGELFF	TGTGCCTGGAGTGTACCGGGAGGGCCGAACACCGGGGAGCTGTTTTTT
TRBJ1-1	.	.	TRBV6-6	CASRWPRVDTEAFF	TGTGCCAGCAGGTGGCCGCGGGTCGACACTGAAGCTTTCTTT
TRBJ2-7	once	.	TRBV20-1	CSARSEGEQYF	TGCAGTGCTAGATCGGAGGGGGAGCAGTACTTC
TRBJ2-7	.	TRBD2	TRBV5-4	CASSLVVSSGSSYEQYF	TGTGCCAGCAGCTTGGTGGTGTCTAGCGGGAGCTCCTACGAGCAGTACTTC
TRBJ1-1	.	.	TRBV23-1	CASSQLPVRQPWATEAFF	TGCGCCAGCAGTCAACTCCCGGTTCGACAGCCTTGGGCCACTGAAGCTTTCTTT
TRBJ2-1	.	TRBD2	TRBV10-1	CASSDLPGGGPRNEQFF	TGCGCCAGCAGTGACCTACCGGGAGGAGGCCCCCGTAATGAGCAGTTCTTC
TRBJ1-5	.	.	TRBV7-2	CASSQSGGNQPQHF	TGTGCCAGCAGCCAATCCGGGGGCAATCAGCCCCAGCATTTT
TRBJ2-7	.	TRBD1	TRBV10-3	CAISEQTGTDEQYF	TGTGCCATCAGTGAGCAGACAGGGACCGACGAGCAGTACTTC
TRBJ1-1	once	.	TRBV30	CAWKGVVTEAFF	TGTGCCTGGAAGGGGGTTGTCACTGAAGCTTTCTTT
TRBJ2-7	.	.	TRBV5-1	CASSSYRNPYEQYF	TGCGCCAGCAGCTCATACAGGAATCCCTACGAGCAGTACTTC
TRBJ2-5	.	.	TRBV28	CASNKLADQETQYF	TGTGCCAGCAACAAACTAGCAGACCAAGAGACCCAGTACTTC
TRBJ2-1	.	TRBD1	TRBV23-1	CASSLAPGGLYNEQFF	TGCGCCAGCAGCCTCGCTCCAGGGGGCCTCTACAATGAGCAGTTCTTC
TRBJ1-5	.	TRBD1	TRBV28	CASSPLNRQGADNQPQHF	TGTGCCAGCAGTCCTTTAAATCGACAGGGGGCCGATAATCAGCCCCAGCATTTT
TRBJ2-3	.	TRBD1	TRBV13	CASSPRQGILADTQYF	TGTGCCAGCAGCCCGCGACAGGGGATCCTGGCAGATACGCAGTATTTT
TRBJ1-2	.	.	TRBV27	CASSIRYRDLNYGYTF	TGTGCCAGCAGTATCCGCTACAGGGATCTTAACTATGGCTACACCTTC
TRBJ1-2	.	.	TRBV19	CASSHGIGSLAGYTF	TGTGCCAGTAGCCATGGGATCGGGAGCCTGGCGGGCTACACCTTC
TRBJ2-5	.	TRBD2	TRBV4-2	CASSQAGAGRRGQETQYF	TGTGCCAGCAGCCAAGCAGGAGCCGGGAGGAGGGGACAAGAGACCCAGTACTTC
TRBJ2-7	.	TRBD2	TRBV28	CASSLRTAGLAGLRPDF	TGTGCCAGCAGTTTACGTACCGCGGGACTAGCGGGATTGAGACCGGACTTC
TRBJ2-7	.	TRBD1	TRBV28	CASRGQGSKSYEQYF	TGTGCCAGCAGGGGACAGGGTTCCAAATCCTACGAGCAGTACTTC
TRBJ2-7	.	TRBD2	TRBV4-2	CASSQAAGTSGPYEQYF	TGTGCCAGCAGCCAAGCCGCTGGGACTAGCGGTCCCTACGAGCAGTACTTC
TRBJ2-2	.	TRBD2	TRBV14	CASRHRDKGLAGEDTGELFF	TGTGCCAGCAGGCACCGGGACAAGGGACTAGCGGGAGAAGACACCGGGGAGCTGTTTTTT
TRBJ1-5	.	.	TRBV27	CASSLSIYQPQHF	TGTGCCAGCAGTTTATCGATCTACCAGCCCCAGCATTTT
TRBJ2-7	.	.	TRBV7-9	CASSPFGGPYEQYF	TGTGCCAGCAGCCCGTTCGGGGGGCCCTACGAGCAGTACTTC
TRBJ2-3	.	.	TRBV6-5	CASSYRGAQYF	TGTGCCAGCAGTTACCGGGGAGCGCAGTATTTT
TRBJ2-7	.	TRBD2	TRBV10-3	CAISVGGNLHEQYF	TGTGCCATCAGTGTGGGGGGGAATCTCCACGAGCAGTACTTC
TRBJ1-2	.	TRBD1	TRBV20-1	CSAREAGGVPF	TGCAGTGCTAGAGAGGCAGGGGGCGTCCCCTTC
TRBJ2-7	.	TRBD2	TRBV13	CASSLNPRTSGIMEVGYEQYF	TGTGCCAGCAGCCTAAACCCCCGGACTAGCGGGATAATGGAAGTCGGGTACGAGCAGTACTTC
TRBJ2-5	.	.	TRBV4-3	CASSQEGGADETQYF	TGCGCCAGCAGCCAAGAAGGAGGTGCAGACGAGACCCAGTACTTC
TRBJ2-4	.	TRBD1	TRBV5-6	CASTRRQTGSSNIQYF	TGTGCCAGCACCCGTCGGCAGACAGGGTCAAGTAACATTCAGTACTTC
TRBJ2-7	.	TRBD2	TRBV4-2	CASSQDTAGGSSYEQYF	TGTGCCAGCAGCCAAGATACGGCGGGAGGGTCAAGTTACGAGCAGTACTTC
TRBJ1-4	.	TRBD1	TRBV18	CASSPETGEGANEKLFF	TGTGCCAGCTCACCGGAGACAGGGGAGGGAGCTAATGAAAAACTGTTTTTT
TRBJ2-7	.	.	TRBV10-3	CATQAILTYEQYF	TGTGCCACTCAGGCAATCCTTACTTACGAGCAGTACTTC
TRBJ2-1	.	.	TRBV29-1	CSALGGSLNEQFF	TGCAGCGCCCTAGGGGGATCGCTAAATGAGCAGTTCTTC